One and the same sample provided the 23 T cell receptor beta chains below, sequenced in a study of T cell clonality in common variable immunodeficiency. Sequencing used immunoSEQ multiplex PCR; TCRdb keeps in-frame clones, though not all of them. The sample presents under 45,000 clones, none singletons. Sequenced: peripheral blood mononuclear cells. The receptors originated from a person between 18 and 69 years old in good health.

This clone was counted ten times or more. CDR3 sequence reads: CASSQSQVCTYEQYF. The part of the CDR3 DNA that was read is TGCGCCAGCAGTCAGTCCCAGGTGTGCACCTACGAG. The chain employs TRBV23-1 and TRBJ2-7; D is ambiguous. The read terminates 3 residues ahead of where the CDR3 ends, so the germline J gene completes it. TRBV23-1 falls under the ORF class, with uncertain function. Deletions cut 3 bases from V and 2 bases from J, with 14 bases between. This CDR3 is 15 amino acids long.

This clone occurred many times. Sequencing ends 3 residues short of the CDR3 end; the germline J gene provides the rest. The V call is TRBV11-2, the J call TRBJ2-7, with 8 bases that match TRBD1. Per germline, CDR1 SGHAT and CDR2 FQNNGV. The length of the CDR3 is 13 residues. V shed 5 bases and J 6 bases; nucleotides not matched to a gene: 6. This CDR3 is CASSASTGAEQYF. The CDR3 bases that were read are TGTGCCAGCAGCGCCTCGACAGGGGCCGAG.

This clone appeared many times. Coverage ceases 3 residues before the CDR3 finishes, and the germline J gene fills in the end. This chain connects TRBV30 to TRBJ2-5; 12 bases match TRBD2. This CDR3 region has 15 residues. V gave up 4 bases and J gave up 4 bases; unmatched junction bases: 7. Looked up from germline, CDR1 is GTSNPN and CDR2 is SVGIG (reference sequence). CDR3 region: CAWNRGLAGTETQYF. Partial CDR3 DNA: TGTGCCTGGAATCGAGGACTAGCGGGAACAGAGACC.

In its sample, this clone was seen many times. The DNA ends 3 residues before the CDR3 does, and the rest of the CDR3 is filled in from the germline J gene. V usage is TRBV30 and J usage is TRBJ1-1, with 9 bases that match TRBD1. V lost 6 bases, J lost 0 bases, and 5 bases stayed unmatched. The CDR3 runs to 14 residues. CDR1 is GTSNPN, CDR2 SVGIG, per germline (reference sequence). CDR3 DNA, as far as it was read: TGTGCCTGCGGGACAGGGACGATGAACACTGAA. This sequence encodes CACGTGTMNTE. The CDR3 reads in full as CACGTGTMNTEAFF.

Of note for this clone: A read error may be the cause here, since a much bigger clone is one base away. The sequenced fragment ends 3 residues before the CDR3 boundary, so the rest is inferred from the germline J gene. The sample holds other DNA sequences that translate to the same CDR3. The V gene is TRBV6-2 or TRBV6-3, the J gene TRBJ1-2; 8 bases match TRBD1. The CDR3 spans 16 residues. Per germline, CDR1 MNHEY and CDR2 SVGEGT. The sequenced part of the CDR3 DNA is TGTGCCAGCAGTTATTGGACAGGGAATTATAACTATGGA. The encoded protein is CASSYWTGNYNYG. The whole CDR3 protein is CASSYWTGNYNYGYTF.

Remarks on this clone: The CDR3 is cut off 3 residues early in the read; its end comes from the germline J gene. Other DNA variants within this sample encode the same CDR3. The V and J genes are TRBV7-9 and TRBJ1-3, with TRBD1 matching 7 bases. The CDR3 extends over 14 amino acids. Germline V gene lookup returns CDR1 SEHNR and CDR2 FQNEAQ (reference sequence). V shed 3 bases, J shed 5 bases, and the junction held 4 bases outside the gene matches. The CDR3 protein is CASSFPTGRNTIYF. The sequenced part of the CDR3 DNA is TGTGCCAGCAGCTTTCCGACAGGGCGAAACACC. The whole variable domain, remainder taken from reference TRBV7-9 and TRBJ1-3, is DTGVSQNPRHKITKRGQNVTFRCDPISEHNRLYWYRQTLGQGPEFLTYFQNEAQLEKSRLLSDRFSAERPKGSFSTLEIQRTEQGDSAMYLCASSFPTGRNTIYFGEGSWLTVV.

Many counts were recorded for this clone. The CDR3 goes on 3 residues after the read ends, and that part is filled in from the germline J gene. V usage is TRBV19 and J usage is TRBJ2-7; 10 nucleotides align to TRBD2. Germline CDR1 is LNHDA and CDR2 is SQIVND (reference sequence). The V and J ends lost 3 bases and 4 bases, in that order; junction bases with no gene match: 6. This CDR3 has 15 residues. The CDR3 reads CASSMGSSGSYEQYF. Partial CDR3 DNA: TGTGCCAGTAGTATGGGGTCTAGCGGGAGTTACGAG.

This clone was counted many times. The read comes to an end 3 residues before the CDR3 does, leaving the germline J gene to fill in the end. V is TRBV20-1 and J is TRBJ1-5; 7 bases match TRBD1. Germline CDR1 DFQATT, CDR2 SNEGSKA (reference sequence). This CDR3 spans 15 amino acids. V was pared by 3 bases and J by 3 bases, with 8 bases of the junction left unmatched. CDR3 DNA (partial): TGCAGTGCTAGGGGGTTGGGACAGACCAATCAGCCC. This gives the protein CSARGLGQTNQP. The CDR3 as a whole reads CSARGLGQTNQPQHF.

This clone was seen many times. The read finishes 3 residues shy of the CDR3 end, and the germline J gene is used to complete it. The chain carries TRBV5-1 and TRBJ2-7; 10 nucleotides match TRBD1. The V and J ends lost 3 bases and 6 bases, in that order; junction bases with no gene match: 9. The CDR3 is 15 residues long. Per the germline V gene, CDR1 is SGHRS and CDR2 is YFSETQ. Partial CDR3 DNA: TGCGCCAGCAGCTCCTCCGGGACAGGGGCCGGCGAG. Its protein is CASSSSGTGAGE. The complete CDR3 sequence is CASSSSGTGAGEQYF.

This clone was seen at least ten times. The sequenced fragment ends 3 residues before the CDR3 boundary, so the rest is inferred from the germline J gene. The chain combines TRBV19 with TRBJ1-2, with D possibly TRBD1 on 6 matching bases. Germline CDR1 is LNHDA and CDR2 is SQIVND (reference sequence). The CDR3 length is 15 residues. CDR3 region: CASTQGRLGTDTYTF. CDR3 DNA, as far as it was read: TGTGCCAGTACGCAGGGGCGCTTAGGCACAGATACG.

In this sample, this clone turned up many times. The CDR3 end is not reached by the read, which stops 3 residues before it; the germline J gene fills it in. The chain has TRBV7-9 and TRBJ1-2; D possibly corresponds to TRBD1 (5 bases). Per germline, CDR1 SEHNR and CDR2 FQNEAQ (reference sequence). The CDR3 runs to 14 residues. Trimming shortened V by 1 base and J by 6 bases, and 12 bases separated the two germline ends. The covered CDR3 bases are TGTGCCAGCAGCTTAGGCGGGGGAGCCGATGGC. It yields the protein CASSLGGGADG. The full CDR3 protein is CASSLGGGADGYTF.

This clone was observed many times. The CDR3 is cut off 3 residues early in the read; its end comes from the germline J gene. The V gene is TRBV30, the J gene TRBJ1-4; D possibly corresponds to TRBD1 (6 bases). The V gene's germline CDR1 is GTSNPN and CDR2 SVGIG (reference sequence). V was pared by 5 bases and J by 7 bases, with 20 bases between. The CDR3 has 15 amino acids. The CDR3 reads CAWSAVQGRGEKLFF. The CDR3 bases that were read are TGTGCCTGGTCCGCCGTTCAGGGGAGGGGTGAAAAA.

As for this clone: The read halts 3 residues ahead of the CDR3 end, with the missing end drawn from the germline J gene. This chain uses TRBV20-1 with TRBJ2-7; TRBD2 aligns across 14 bases. Germline V gene sequence: CDR1 DFQATT, CDR2 SNEGSKA (reference sequence). This CDR3 region has 17 residues. Trimming at V came to 5 bases and at J to 5 bases, leaving 14 bases not matched to a gene. The CDR3: CSAQGGGTSGSGNEQYF. CDR3 bases read: TGCAGTGCTCAAGGGGGCGGGACTAGCGGGAGTGGGAACGAG.

In its sample, this clone was seen many times. The read finishes 3 residues shy of the CDR3 end, and the germline J gene is used to complete it. The chain joins TRBV11-2 to TRBJ1-6; 8 bases line up with TRBD1. Germline lookup yields CDR1 SGHAT and CDR2 FQNNGV. This CDR3 is built from 14 residues. Trimming removed 5 bases from V and 8 bases from J; junction bases left unmatched: 5. The chain's CDR3 is CASSPTGGDSPLHF. The CDR3 DNA, read in part, is TGTGCCAGCAGCCCAACAGGGGGAGATTCACCC.

This clone appeared a few times. The read is 3 residues too short to cover the CDR3 end, so that end is filled in from the germline J gene. The V call is TRBV20-1, the J call TRBJ1-2; the match to TRBD1 covers 7 bases. The CDR3 has 13 residues. The germline CDR1 and CDR2 sequences are DFQATT and SNEGSKA (reference sequence). The V and J ends lost 3 bases and 4 bases, in that order; junction bases with no gene match: 5. The part of the CDR3 DNA that was read is TGCAGTGCTAGGGAAGGGGGCGGCTATGGC. Translating it yields CSAREGGGYG. The full CDR3 sequence reads CSAREGGGYGYTF.

This clone has ten or more counts. The read finishes 3 residues shy of the CDR3 end, and the germline J gene is used to complete it. This sequence joins TRBV5-6 and TRBJ1-6; D ambiguous. The CDR3 length is 14 residues. The V and J ends lost 3 bases and 11 bases respectively, with 15 bases between them. Germline V lookup: CDR1 SGHDT, CDR2 YYEEEE. CDR3: CASSSFYGFTPLHF. The DNA read from the CDR3 is TGTGCCAGCAGCTCTTTCTACGGTTTTACACCC.

Within the sample, this clone is medium-sized. The sequence runs out 3 residues before the end of the CDR3; the remainder is reconstructed from the germline J gene. This chain uses TRBV5-1 with TRBJ2-4; TRBD2 matches 7 bases. Germline assignment: CDR1 SGHRS and CDR2 YFSETQ. The CDR3 loop spans 16 amino acids. The junction had 5 bases not matched to a gene; V was cut back by 0 bases and J by 2 bases. The CDR3 is CASSLGAGATKNIQYF. The covered CDR3 bases are TGCGCCAGCAGCTTGGGGGCGGGAGCCACCAAAAACATT.

This clone has at least ten counts. The CDR3 goes on 3 residues after the read ends, and that part is filled in from the germline J gene. V is TRBV4-1 and J is TRBJ2-3; possible D gene TRBD2, 6 bases. Germline lookup yields CDR1 MGHRA and CDR2 YSYEKL. V lost 4 bases to trimming and J lost 1 base, with 9 bases between them. The CDR3 runs to 14 residues. The CDR3 region is CASSPGEGTDTQYF. The sequenced part of the CDR3 DNA is TGCGCCAGCAGCCCCGGGGAGGGCACAGATACG.

Worth noting for this clone: With the read ending 3 residues before the CDR3 end, the germline J gene is used to fill in that end. The chain combines TRBV5-1 with TRBJ1-1; D gene ambiguous. The CDR3 has 16 amino acids. Germline assignment: CDR1 SGHRS and CDR2 YFSETQ. V was trimmed by 2 bases and J by 1 base, leaving 15 bases between them. Incomplete CDR3 DNA: TGCGCCAGCAGCTTCCCCCGTGACGGGGAGAACACTGAA. This translates into CASSFPRDGENTE. The full CDR3 sequence reads CASSFPRDGENTEAFF.

This clone was seen many times. The read comes to an end 3 residues before the CDR3 does, leaving the germline J gene to fill in the end. The rearrangement links TRBV18 to TRBJ2-7; 8 bases are a match to TRBD1. The germline V gene encodes CDR1 KGHSH and CDR2 LQKENI. The CDR3 is 13 amino acids. V shed 6 bases, J shed 4 bases, and the junction held 5 bases outside the gene matches. CDR3 DNA, as far as it was read: TGTGCCAGCTCGGACAGGGTGGTTTACGAG. Translation gives CASSDRVVYE. The full CDR3 protein reads CASSDRVVYEQYF.

In its sample, this clone was seen a few times. One base away lies a much larger clone, so this may be a sequencing read error. The CDR3 goes on 3 residues after the read ends, and that part is filled in from the germline J gene. Other nucleotide sequences from this sample produce the same CDR3. The chain carries TRBV19 and TRBJ2-3, with 8 nucleotides matching TRBD2. This CDR3 comprises 16 residues. Germline V gives CDR1 LNHDA, CDR2 SQIVND (reference sequence). J was trimmed by 5 bases and V by 6 bases; bases with no gene match: 13. CDR3 in amino acids: CASSVQWTSRGDTQYF. Incomplete CDR3 DNA: TGTGCCAGTAGCGTTCAATGGACTAGCAGAGGAGATACG.

This clone showed up many times. The CDR3 goes on 3 residues after the read ends, and that part is filled in from the germline J gene. The V call is TRBV5-1, the J call TRBJ1-6; 8 bases match TRBD1. CDR3 length: 15 residues. V was pared by 4 bases and J by 7 bases, with 7 bases of the junction left unmatched. Germline CDR1 SGHRS, CDR2 YFSETQ. Incomplete CDR3 DNA: TGCGCCAGCAGCGGAGGACAGGGTGTAAATTCACCC. It specifies CASSGGQGVNSP. The full CDR3 protein is CASSGGQGVNSPLHF.

This clone was counted ten times or more. Read data end 3 residues before the CDR3 end; the end is taken from the germline J gene. V is TRBV18 and J is TRBJ1-2, with D maybe TRBD1 (5 bases). Germline V gene sequence: CDR1 KGHSH, CDR2 LQKENI. The CDR3 is 16 residues long. Trimming pared 0 bases from V and 4 bases from J, leaving 15 bases between. The CDR3 DNA, read in part, is TGTGCCAGCTCACCACCGAGGGTCAGGGATGTCTATGGC. This encodes CASSPPRVRDVYG. In full, the CDR3 is CASSPPRVRDVYGYTF.